The 16 T cell receptor beta chains below come from one sample, sequenced in a study of cytomegalovirus exposure and HLA in healthy donors. The PCR used 60 Vbeta and 13 Jbeta primers. Method: immunoSEQ multiplex PCR; TCRdb's copy keeps in-frame clones and lacks some. The repertoire holds about 59,000 clones, roughly 75% seen once, with 6.5% to 8.5% in the top ten. Material: PBMCs. These receptors all come from a man younger than 40 in good health and CMV-seropositive.

The chain links TRBV5-4 to TRBJ1-1, with D possibly being TRBD1 (6 bases). The CDR3 is 12 amino acids. CDR1 is SGHNT, CDR2 YYREEE, per germline (reference sequence). V lost 6 bases and J lost 5, with 11 bases in between. This CDR3 reads CASTQQGTEAFF. In DNA form, the CDR3 reads TGTGCCAGCACCCAACAGGGAACTGAAGCTTTCTTT. The full variable domain, its missing parts supplied by reference TRBV5-4 and TRBJ1-1, is ETGVTQSPTHLIKTRGQQVTLRCSSQSGHNTVSWYQQALGQGPQFIFQYYREEENGRGNFPPRFSGLQFPNYSSELNVNALELDDSALYLCASTQQGTEAFFGQGTRLTVV.

V is TRBV7-8 and J is TRBJ2-2; no definite D call. The CDR3 is made up of 14 amino acids. V lost 7 bases and J lost 6, with 15 bases in between. CDR1 SGHVS and CDR2 FQNEAQ come from the germline V gene. CDR3 region: CASIPFRLAGELFF. The CDR3 DNA sequence: TGTGCCAGCATCCCTTTCCGCTTAGCCGGGGAGCTGTTTTTT.

The chain has TRBV9 and TRBJ1-4, with TRBD1 matching 7 bases. Germline trimming cut 0 bases from V and 0 bases from J; bases unmatched to any gene: 5. The germline V gene has CDR1 SGDLS and CDR2 YYNGEE. The CDR3 is 17 residues long. The CDR3 protein is CASSVGSGGTTNEKLFF. CDR3 nucleotides: TGTGCCAGCAGCGTAGGTTCAGGGGGAACAACTAATGAAAAACTGTTTTTT.

The rearrangement uses TRBV4-3 and TRBJ2-5; TRBD1 matches at 7 bases. The assigned J gene may be wrong: the sequence end matches TRBJ2-7 better. CDR3 length: 15 amino acids. CDR1 and CDR2 (germline): LGHNA, YSLEER. The CDR3 reads CASSQDPRDSYEQYF. DNA for the CDR3: TGCGCCAGCAGCCAAGATCCCCGGGACAGCTACGAGCAGTACTTC.

This clone has only one observation. The rearrangement uses TRBV30 and TRBJ2-1; weak D call: TRBD1 (5 bases). The CDR3 covers 17 residues. Germline V lookup: CDR1 GTSNPN, CDR2 SVGIG (reference sequence). V was shortened by 3 bases and J by 1 base, with 19 bases between the two germline ends. CDR3 in DNA: TGTGCCTGGAGCAATCTCCAGGGATTTGGATCCTACAATGAGCAGTTCTTC. Protein: CAWSNLQGFGSYNEQFF.

The chain is built from TRBV7-8 and TRBJ1-2, with TRBD1 as a possible D gene (5 bases). This CDR3 has 14 amino acids. Germline V gene sequence: CDR1 SGHVS, CDR2 FQNEAQ. V was trimmed by 1 base and J by 3 bases, leaving 9 bases between them. CDR3 sequence: CASSLGQKDYGYTF. CDR3 nucleotides: TGTGCCAGCAGCTTAGGACAGAAGGACTATGGCTACACCTTC.

CDR3 coding DNA: TGTGCTACCCGGGACTCCCTTTTGAGGGACACTGAAGCTTTCTTT. This sequence encodes CATRDSLLRDTEAFF. The chain combines TRBV5-4 with TRBJ1-1, with D perhaps matching TRBD1 (5 bases). The CDR3 is made up of 15 amino acids. The germline V gene encodes CDR1 SGHNT and CDR2 YYREEE (reference sequence).

The J gene is TRBJ2-3, the V gene TRBV5-1; the D is unclear. Looked up from germline, CDR1 is SGHRS and CDR2 is YFSETQ. V shed 6 bases and J shed 0 bases, with 14 bases lying between them. The CDR3 has 15 amino acids. The CDR3 sequence is CASTPRISSTDTQYF. For the CDR3, the DNA is TGCGCCAGCACCCCCCGTATCTCTAGCACAGATACGCAGTATTTT.

CDR3 in DNA: TGTGCCAGCAGTTACCGGGACAGGGGGCACGAGCAGTACTTC. It specifies CASSYRDRGHEQYF. J is TRBJ2-7 and V is TRBV6-5; TRBD1 aligns across 12 bases. V shed 2 bases and J 5 bases; nucleotides not matched to a gene: 1. The CDR3 totals 14 residues. Germline assignment: CDR1 MNHEY and CDR2 SVGAGI.

The gene calls are TRBV9 and TRBJ2-2, with TRBD2 matching 10 bases. The CDR3 sequence is 17 residues long. Trimming cost V 0 bases and J 7 bases; bases outside gene matches: 9. In germline, CDR1 is SGDLS, CDR2 YYNGEE. CDR3 amino acids: CASSVALAGGPHGELFF. The CDR3 DNA follows: TGTGCCAGCAGCGTAGCATTAGCGGGGGGCCCCCACGGGGAGCTGTTTTTT. Complete variable domain (other parts from reference TRBV9 and TRBJ2-2): DSGVTQTPKHLITATGQRVTLRCSPRSGDLSVYWYQQSLDQGLQFLIQYYNGEERAKGNILERFSAQQFPDLHSELNLSSLELGDSALYFCASSVALAGGPHGELFFGEGSRLTVL.

The chain is built from TRBV2 and TRBJ1-2; D ambiguous. Per germline, CDR1 SNHLY and CDR2 FYNNEI. The CDR3 contains 14 residues. The ends were cut back, 6 bases at V and 4 bases at J, with 15 bases in the middle. CDR3 DNA sequence: TGTGCCAGCAGCGCTACTGAAAAGAGCTATGGCTACACCTTC. It specifies CASSATEKSYGYTF.

V is TRBV7-3 and J is TRBJ2-6; TRBD2 matches at 7 bases. V lost 5 bases to trimming and J lost 4 bases; unmatched junction nucleotides: 17. Looked up from germline, CDR1 is SGHTA and CDR2 is FQGTGA. CDR3 size: 19 residues. CDR3 loop: CASSPKGGSRTPGANVLTF. CDR3 bases: TGTGCCAGCAGCCCAAAGGGAGGGTCCAGGACCCCCGGGGCCAACGTCCTGACTTTC.

This clone was found once. The chain carries TRBV27 and TRBJ2-7; the match to TRBD1 covers 9 bases. Trimming cost V 7 bases and J 3 bases; bases outside gene matches: 7. CDR3 length: 14 amino acids. Germline V gives CDR1 MNHEY, CDR2 SMNVEV (reference sequence). The CDR3 DNA follows: TGTGCCAGCAAACCGGGACAGGGACACTACGAGCAGTACTTC. The encoded protein is CASKPGQGHYEQYF.

The genes are TRBV4-1 and TRBJ2-1; 7 bases match TRBD1. The CDR3 loop spans 14 amino acids. The germline V gene encodes CDR1 MGHRA and CDR2 YSYEKL. The V gene end was trimmed by 1 base and the J gene end by 6 bases; junction bases not matched to a gene: 3. The CDR3 loop is CASSQVSGGNEQFF. The CDR3 coding sequence is TGCGCCAGCAGCCAAGTGTCAGGGGGCAATGAGCAGTTCTTC.

This clone was counted a few times. The V call is TRBV7-2, the J call TRBJ2-4, with D tentatively TRBD1 (5 bases). Trimming cost V 0 bases and J 0 bases, with 9 bases left between them. There are 16 residues in the CDR3. CDR1 and CDR2 (germline): SGHTA, FQGNSA. The CDR3 DNA follows: TGTGCCAGCAGCTTAGCGACAGTCTTAGCCAAAAACATTCAGTACTTC. Protein sequence: CASSLATVLAKNIQYF.

CDR3 amino acids: CASTLTSGGYEQYF. The CDR3 DNA reads as TGTGCCAGCACCTTAACTAGCGGGGGCTACGAGCAGTACTTC. The chain uses TRBV6-1 and TRBJ2-7, with 11 bases lining up with TRBD2. The CDR3 length is 14 residues. With V trimmed by 7 bases and J by 3 bases, 5 bases remained unmatched. The germline gives CDR1 MNHNS, CDR2 SASEGT.